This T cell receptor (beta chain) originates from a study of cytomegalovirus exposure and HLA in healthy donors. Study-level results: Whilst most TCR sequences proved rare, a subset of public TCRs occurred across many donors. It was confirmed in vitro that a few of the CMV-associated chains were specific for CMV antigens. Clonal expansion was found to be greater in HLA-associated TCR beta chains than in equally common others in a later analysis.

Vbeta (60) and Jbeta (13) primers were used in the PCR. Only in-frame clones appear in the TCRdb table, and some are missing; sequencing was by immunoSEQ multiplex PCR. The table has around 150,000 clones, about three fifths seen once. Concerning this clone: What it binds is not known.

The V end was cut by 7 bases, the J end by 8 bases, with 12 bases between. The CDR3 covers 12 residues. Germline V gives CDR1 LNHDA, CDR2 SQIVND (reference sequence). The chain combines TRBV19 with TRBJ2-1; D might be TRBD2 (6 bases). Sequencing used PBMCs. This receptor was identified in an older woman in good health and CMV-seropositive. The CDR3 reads CASTMGGHEQFF. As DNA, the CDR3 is TGTGCCAGTACCATGGGGGGTCATGAGCAGTTCTTC.